This T cell receptor (beta chain) emerged from a study of CD8+ T cells in alopecia areata. General observations from the study: Compared with normal scalp, lesional scalp had higher clonality and more expanded CD8+ clones.

This clone was seen just once. Antigen specificity is unknown. Extraction and reverse transcription of RNA yielded cDNA as the sequencing template. The table came from immunoSEQ multiplex PCR; TCRdb's copy has only in-frame clones and leaves some out. The sample carries over 150,000 clones, 50% to 60% recorded once. The origin of this receptor is a human donor with alopecia areata. Sequencing used CD4+ T cells sorted from blood, obtained at week 0.

CDR3 amino acids: CASSVGPRGALHF. The DNA of the CDR3 is TGTGCCAGCAGCGTAGGGCCGCGTGGGGCCCTCCACTTT. The V gene is TRBV9, the J gene TRBJ1-6; D gene ambiguous. CDR1 SGDLS and CDR2 YYNGEE come from the germline V gene. CDR3 length equals 13 residues. With 0 bases removed from V and 14 bases from J, the gap between germline ends came to 12 bases.